This TCR beta chain was retrieved from a study of glioma-infiltrating T cells. The overall study: Glioma patients had dexamethasone for six or fewer days before surgery.

The study, taken as a whole, reports: A blood CDR3 motif signature was depleted in highly divergent patients. CDR3 overlap between tissue and blood was very small.

CDR3 length: 14 amino acids. The ends lost 4 bases at V and 7 bases at J; junction bases unmatched: 6. CDR1 and CDR2 from the germline V gene are DFQATT and SNEGSKA (reference sequence). Amplification of TCR alpha and beta CDR3 regions from RNA used iRepertoire nested multiplex PCR. TCRdb recomputed calls from the multiplex PCR reads with MiXCR, one row per CDR3 protein. The sample records 300,000 to 400,000 distinct CDR3 sequences, 41% being singletons. This clonotype was counted a few times. Its antigen is still unknown. V is TRBV20-1 and J is TRBJ2-1; TRBD2 agrees at 11 bases. This TCR derives from a human donor with low-grade glioma or glioblastoma, undergoing nonglioma brain surgery, or in good health (not recorded which). What was sequenced was glioma tissue, nonneoplastic brain tissue, or PBMCs (not recorded which). This chain's CDR3 is CSAIGTSGGNEQFF. The CDR3 bases are TGCAGTGCTATCGGGACTAGCGGTGGGAATGAGCAGTTCTTC.